The clone carrying this TCR beta chain was recorded once. Its cognate antigen is unknown. V was clipped by 5 bases and J by 11 bases; unmatched bases: 6. Germline CDR1 and CDR2: MNHEY and SVGEGT. This CDR3 comprises 12 residues. This record comes from a study of human T cells and chemical hapten exposure. Study context: DPC (0.01%) was patch tested on the upper back and read at 6 days. Study findings and constraints: There were significantly more large CDR3 similarity clusters among expanded TCRs than among controls. There was no change with DPC sensitization in TCRs above 1 in 1000 frequency.

What the library attached to individual cDNA molecules were unique molecular identifiers. In TCRdb, the RACE reads were re-called with MiXCR into one record per CDR3 protein. The table lists about 100,000 distinct CDR3 sequences, about 11% of them singletons. Time point given: patch test 1, 2 weeks after DPC sensitization. Stated treatment: therapeutic diphenylcyclopropenone sensitization with weekly scalp DPC. The sequencing used whole blood, collected in connection with sensitization to the hapten diphenylcyclopropenone (DPC). The sequence was collected from a woman in her 40s with alopecia areata. Some clones in this sample may be carry-over from other donors' samples. The chain couples TRBV6-2 or TRBV6-3 to TRBJ2-1, with TRBD2 matching over 7 bases. Here the CDR3 reads CASSIPSGKQFF. In DNA form, the CDR3 reads TGTGCCAGCAGTATTCCTAGCGGCAAGCAGTTCTTC.